A selection of T cell receptor beta chains follows, all from one sample in a study of a mutant IDH1 vaccine in newly diagnosed glioma. Using immunoSEQ multiplex PCR, the repertoire was profiled, and TCRdb retains in-frame clones only, with some absent. The sample has under 90,000 clones, 79% seen once; the top ten hold more than 8%. Sequenced here: PBMCs, sampled from a glioma patient treated with radiotherapy, temozolomide or both. Every receptor here comes from a man aged 50 to 60 with glioma. Both conserved end residues are part of each CDR3. The D gene is left open where the match is weak. Rows give clone size only sometimes, using once, few, many, or a class for an expanded clone.

j_gene | v_gene | d_gene | abundance | CDR3nt | CDR3aa
TRBJ2-7 | TRBV9 | TRBD1 | once | TGTGCCAGCAGCCTGGGACAGGGGGCTTTGGAGGAGCAGTACTTC | CASSLGQGALEEQYF
TRBJ1-2 | TRBV4-1 | TRBD1 | NA | TGCGCCAGCAGCCCCCGGACAGGGGACAACTATGGCTACACCTTC | CASSPRTGDNYGYTF
TRBJ2-7 | TRBV2 | NA | NA | TGTGCCGGTCGGGGAGGTTCCTACGAGCAGTACTTC | CAGRGGSYEQYF
TRBJ2-3 | TRBV2 | NA | NA | TGTGCCAGCAGCGGTCCTAGCACAGATACGCAGTATTTT | CASSGPSTDTQYF
TRBJ2-7 | TRBV5-4 | TRBD1 | NA | TGTGCCAGCAGCCGGCCGGGACAGGGCTCCTACGAGCAGTACTTC | CASSRPGQGSYEQYF
TRBJ2-7 | TRBV7-7 | TRBD1 | NA | TGTGCTAGCAGCGCCGGTACAGGGGGCTACGAGCAGTACTTC | CASSAGTGGYEQYF
TRBJ1-1 | TRBV9 | NA | few | TGTGCCAGCAGCGTAGATGGTCGGAACACTGAAGCTTTCTTT | CASSVDGRNTEAFF
TRBJ1-5 | TRBV11-2 | NA | NA | TGTGCCAGCAGCTTCGCTGGCGCTAGCAATCAGCCCCAGCATTTT | CASSFAGASNQPQHF
TRBJ1-3 | TRBV30 | NA | NA | TGTGCCTGGAGCCAGGGTGGTAGAAACACCATATATTTT | CAWSQGGRNTIYF
TRBJ1-5 | TRBV30 | NA | NA | TGTGCCTGGAGCGAGCGGGGCAGGGTGGGCAATCAGCCCCAGCATTTT | CAWSERGRVGNQPQHF
TRBJ2-1 | TRBV5-4 | NA | medium-sized | TGTGCCAGCAGCTTCCTGGGGGGCAATGAGCAGTTCTTC | CASSFLGGNEQFF
TRBJ2-2 | TRBV6-1 | TRBD2 | NA | TGTGCCAGCACGGGACTAGCTACGAACACCGGGGAGCTGTTTTTT | CASTGLATNTGELFF
TRBJ1-1 | TRBV30 | NA | few | TGTGCCTGGAGTATTGGGGGGGCTGAAGCTTTCTTT | CAWSIGGAEAFF
TRBJ1-1 | TRBV5-1 | NA | once | TGCGCCAGCAGCCCCGGATGGGGGAACACTGAAGCTTTCTTT | CASSPGWGNTEAFF
TRBJ2-7 | TRBV14 | NA | NA | TGTGCCAGCAGCCAAAGCGGATCGACCTTACTGACCCTACGAAAGCAGTACTTC | CASSQSGSTLLTLRKQYF
TRBJ1-5 | TRBV6-1 | NA | once | TGTGCCAGCAGTGAATCTGGACCGAATCAGCCCCAGCATTTT | CASSESGPNQPQHF
TRBJ2-5 | TRBV30 | NA | once | TGTGCCGCGGAGGGGGCTAGGGAGACCCAGTACTTC | CAAEGARETQYF
TRBJ1-2 | TRBV30 | NA | NA | TGTGCCTGGAACGGGGATGGCTACACCTTC | CAWNGDGYTF
TRBJ2-7 | TRBV5-1 | NA | NA | TGCGCCAGCCCCAGCACATCCTACGAGCAGTACTTC | CASPSTSYEQYF
TRBJ1-5 | TRBV9 | TRBD1 | NA | TGTGCCAGCAGCAGAACAGGGGACGTGCAGCCCCAGCATTTT | CASSRTGDVQPQHF
TRBJ2-7 | TRBV18 | NA | once | TGTGCCAGCTCCCCTTCCAGGCGAGGGGACGAGCAGTACTTC | CASSPSRRGDEQYF
TRBJ2-1 | TRBV9 | TRBD1 | NA | TGTGCCAGCAGCGTAGGACAGGGTTTGCACAATGAGCAGTTCTTC | CASSVGQGLHNEQFF
TRBJ1-1 | TRBV9 | NA | few | TGTGCCAGCAGCCTACGGGGGGCGAACACTGAAGCTTTCTTT | CASSLRGANTEAFF
TRBJ2-5 | TRBV6-6 | TRBD2 | NA | TGTGCCAGCAGTTACGAGGCGGGGGGGCTTAAAGAGACCCAGTACTTC | CASSYEAGGLKETQYF